The next 13 T cell receptor beta chains were all read from a single sample in a study of cytomegalovirus exposure and HLA in healthy donors. The PCR employed 60 Vbeta primers together with 13 Jbeta primers. The assay was immunoSEQ multiplex PCR, and TCRdb's table has in-frame clones only and misses some. The sample lists some 160,000 clones; 84% were seen once. Sample: PBMCs. The receptors stem from a man aged 50 or older in good health and CMV-seropositive.

This clone was seen once. The chain couples TRBV5-1 to TRBJ2-1; 11 positions match TRBD2. Germline values: CDR1 SGHRS, CDR2 YFSETQ. The CDR3 loop spans 15 amino acids. V lost 2 bases, J lost 4 bases, and 2 bases stayed unmatched. The CDR3 DNA reads TGCGCCAGCAGCTTTAGCGGGGGGGGATACAATGAGCAGTTCTTC. It specifies CASSFSGGGYNEQFF.

Comments on this clone: At one of its ends the junction is not consistent with the germline gene, which may arise from a read error. This CDR3 is also generated by other DNA sequences in the sample. This chain joins TRBV27 and TRBJ1-5; 7 positions match TRBD1. The CDR3 is 12 amino acids. Germline V gives CDR1 MNHEY, CDR2 SMNVEV (reference sequence). The CDR3 nucleotides read TGCGCCAGCAGACAGGGTGGTCAGCCCCAGCATTTT. This sequence encodes CASRQGGQPQHF.

This clone was seen once. The V gene is TRBV7-3, the J gene TRBJ2-2, with 9 nucleotides matching TRBD2. CDR3 length: 17 amino acids. Germline CDR1 SGHTA, CDR2 FQGTGA. V lost 7 bases, J lost 4 bases, and 13 bases stayed unmatched. For the CDR3, the DNA is TGTGCCAGCACCCTCGTGGGCGGGAGGGCTGGCACCGGGGAGCTGTTTTTT. It codes for CASTLVGGRAGTGELFF.

This clone was observed a single time. The chain combines TRBV30 with TRBJ2-5, with D maybe TRBD2 (7 bases). The V and J ends lost 3 bases and 3 bases respectively, with 11 bases between them. Germline V gene data show CDR1 as GTSNPN and CDR2 as SVGIG (reference sequence). This CDR3 contains 13 residues. The CDR3 coding sequence is TGTGCCTGGAGAACAGGGAGGGAAGAGACCCAGTACTTC. It codes for CAWRTGREETQYF.

For the CDR3, the DNA is TGCGCCAGCAGTTTAACACCAGATACGCAGTATTTT. Its protein product is CASSLTPDTQYF. The rearrangement uses TRBV5-1 and TRBJ2-3; D ambiguous. Looked up from germline, CDR1 is SGHRS and CDR2 is YFSETQ. This CDR3 is 12 amino acids long. V shed 5 bases and J shed 4 bases, with 8 bases lying between them.

This chain joins TRBV14 and TRBJ2-3; the match to TRBD2 covers 12 bases. Germline V gene lookup returns CDR1 SGHDN and CDR2 FVKESK. J lost 6 bases, V lost 9 bases, and 7 bases had no gene match. The CDR3 length is 14 residues. The CDR3 coding sequence is TGTGCCAGTTGCCTAGCGGGGGGGAGCGATACGCAGTATTTT. Its translation is CASCLAGGSDTQYF. Full variable domain (remainder filled in from reference TRBV14 and TRBJ2-3): EAGVTQFPSHSVIEKGQTVTLRCDPISGHDNLYWYRRVMGKEIKFLLHFVKESKQDESGMPNNRFLAERTGGTYSTLKVQPAELEDSGVYFCASCLAGGSDTQYFGPGTRLTVL.

This clone was observed a few times. The chain joins TRBV11-3 to TRBJ2-1; possibly TRBD1 for D (6 bases). The V gene's germline CDR1 is SGHNT and CDR2 YENEEA. The ends were cut back, 6 bases at V and 4 bases at J, with 13 bases in the middle. The CDR3 is made up of 14 amino acids. CDR3 amino acids: CASSSQGKYNEQFF. DNA of the CDR3: TGTGCCAGCAGTTCCCAGGGGAAATACAATGAGCAGTTCTTC.

This chain uses TRBV2 with TRBJ1-4; 7 nucleotides line up with TRBD1. CDR1 is SNHLY, CDR2 FYNNEI, per germline. Germline trimming cut 6 bases from V and 8 bases from J; bases unmatched to any gene: 3. The CDR3 has 12 amino acids. This CDR3 reads CASRQGSEKLFF. The CDR3 nucleotides read TGTGCCAGCAGACAGGGGTCCGAAAAACTGTTTTTT.

This clone was counted once. The V gene is TRBV7-8, the J gene TRBJ1-1; a possible D gene is TRBD1 (6 bases). Trimming removed 5 bases from V and 0 bases from J, with 13 bases in between. The CDR3 length is 15 residues. The germline V gene encodes CDR1 SGHVS and CDR2 FQNEAQ. The CDR3 protein is CASSPRTEMNTEAFF. The CDR3 DNA follows: TGTGCCAGCAGCCCCCGGACAGAAATGAACACTGAAGCTTTCTTT.

In DNA form, the CDR3 reads TGTGCCAGCAGCTTAGGGCTAGCGGGGAACAATGAGCAGTTCTTC. Its protein is CASSLGLAGNNEQFF. This chain connects TRBV13 to TRBJ2-1; 9 bases line up with TRBD2. Germline CDR1 and CDR2: PRHDT and FYEKMQ (reference sequence). The ends lost 0 bases at V and 5 bases at J; junction bases unmatched: 2. The CDR3 runs to 15 residues. The full variable domain, rest sourced from reference TRBV13 and TRBJ2-1, is AAGVIQSPRHLIKEKRETATLKCYPIPRHDTVYWYQQGPGQDPQFLISFYEKMQSDKGSIPDRFSAQQFSDYHSELNMSSLELGDSALYFCASSLGLAGNNEQFFGPGTRLTVL.

The chain carries TRBV6-5 and TRBJ2-3; 9 nucleotides line up with TRBD2. Germline CDR1 and CDR2: MNHEY and SVGAGI. The CDR3 has 15 amino acids. V shed 4 bases, J shed 5 bases, and the junction held 7 bases outside the gene matches. The CDR3 bases are TGTGCCAGCAGTTTGAATAGCGGGGGTGAAGATACGCAGTATTTT. Translated: CASSLNSGGEDTQYF.

The V call is TRBV27, the J call TRBJ1-4, with 9 bases lining up with TRBD1. V was pared by 4 bases and J by 8 bases, with 8 bases of the junction left unmatched. The length of the CDR3 is 15 residues. The germline V gene has CDR1 MNHEY and CDR2 SMNVEV (reference sequence). The CDR3 DNA reads as TGTGCCAGCAGTTCAGGGGGGACAGGGCAAGAAAAACTGTTTTTT. It specifies CASSSGGTGQEKLFF.

This clone appeared a few times. V and J are TRBV19 and TRBJ2-1, with TRBD1 as a possible D gene (6 bases). V shed 3 bases and J shed 4 bases, with 7 bases lying between them. In germline, CDR1 is LNHDA, CDR2 SQIVND (reference sequence). The CDR3 loop spans 13 amino acids. The CDR3 region has the DNA TGTGCCAGTAGTATCAGGGGATACAATGAGCAGTTCTTC. The encoded protein is CASSIRGYNEQFF.